The entry below describes one T cell receptor (beta chain). The antigen remains unidentified. These data originate in a study of OX40 agonist ivuxolimab in advanced cancers. Looking at the study overall: An agonistic anti-OX40 (CD134) antibody, ivuxolimab, was used to treat the patients. Study-wide results and limits: At 0.1 to 3.0 mg/kg and by week 6, clonal expansion occurred in CD4+ and CD8+ blood T cells. The mean number of expanded clones was higher in CD8+ T cells than in CD4+.

V was trimmed by 5 bases and J by 0 bases, leaving 9 bases between them. The germline V gene has CDR1 LGHNA and CDR2 YSLEER. This CDR3 is built from 14 residues. Here immunoSEQ multiplex PCR was the method, and the copy in TCRdb shows in-frame clones only, minus some. The sample records 50,000 to 65,000 clones, roughly 80% being singletons. Specimen: CD4+ or CD8+ T cells sorted from blood, collected in a trial of the OX40 agonist ivuxolimab. The sequence derives from an adult with an advanced solid tumor such as melanoma, head and neck, liver or kidney cancer. The chain uses TRBV4-3 and TRBJ2-3; D might be TRBD2 (5 bases). Here the CDR3 DNA reads TGCGCCAGCAGCACCCGACTAAGCACAGATACGCAGTATTTT. Translating it yields CASSTRLSTDTQYF.